The 15 T cell receptor beta chains presented below share a single source sample, sequenced in a study of shared clonotypes between healthy human individuals. Generated by immunoSEQ multiplex PCR, the TCRdb table keeps only in-frame clones and is missing some. The sample carries 600,000 to 750,000 clones, over 60% recorded once. The sample was memory CD4+ T cells sorted from blood. As for subset: CD45RA-negative fraction. The origin of the receptors is a woman aged 25 to 39 in good health.

V usage is TRBV11-2 and J usage is TRBJ1-1, with D uncertain. V shed 5 bases and J shed 0 bases, with 13 bases lying between them. This CDR3 comprises 15 residues. Germline lookup yields CDR1 SGHAT and CDR2 FQNNGV. This CDR3 is CASSPVGPMNTEAFF. CDR3 sequence (DNA): TGTGCCAGCAGCCCCGTCGGCCCAATGAACACTGAAGCTTTCTTT.

The chain employs TRBV6-6 and TRBJ2-7; TRBD2 matches at 14 bases. The CDR3 contains 16 residues. Germline V gene lookup returns CDR1 MNHNY and CDR2 SVGAGI (reference sequence). Trimming at V came to 4 bases and at J to 3 bases, leaving 5 bases not matched to a gene. CDR3 coding DNA: TGTGCCAGCAGTTCTCCGGGACTAGCGGGAGTCTACGAGCAGTACTTC. Amino acids: CASSSPGLAGVYEQYF.

This clone was counted a few times. The V gene is TRBV28, the J gene TRBJ2-7, with D unresolved. Germline V CDR1 and CDR2: MDHEN, SYDVKM. CDR3 size: 12 residues. With 3 bases removed from V and 3 bases from J, the gap between germline ends came to 6 bases. The CDR3 protein is CASSFSLYEQYF. The CDR3 DNA reads as TGTGCCAGCAGTTTTTCCCTCTACGAGCAGTACTTC.

This clone was detected only once. The junction differs from germline at one of its ends, possibly a read error. The genes are TRBV10-3 and TRBJ2-7; D might be TRBD1 or TRBD2, each matching 5 bases. Germline CDR1 is ENHRY and CDR2 is SYGVKD. This CDR3 region has 12 residues. The CDR3 region is CAIGEGNYEQYF. Written as DNA, the CDR3 is TGTGCCATCGGTGAGGGGAACTACGAGCAGTACTTC.

The rearrangement uses TRBV2 and TRBJ2-1, with D uncertain. The CDR3 is 10 amino acids. Germline CDR1 SNHLY, CDR2 FYNNEI. V was pared by 7 bases and J by 9 bases, with 7 bases between. This CDR3 is CASTFSEQFF. The CDR3 DNA reads as TGTGCCAGCACCTTTAGTGAGCAGTTCTTC.

This clone was observed a few times. The rearrangement joins TRBV6-5 to TRBJ2-7; 9 bases align to TRBD2. The CDR3 length is 15 residues. The junction had 13 bases not matched to a gene; V was cut back by 8 bases and J by 5 bases. Germline V gene sequence: CDR1 MNHEY, CDR2 SVGAGI. For the CDR3, the DNA is TGTGCCAGCGCCTATGGAGGGGTAGCGGGGGACGAGCAGTACTTC. Its protein is CASAYGGVAGDEQYF.

The genes are TRBV28 and TRBJ2-2; 8 nucleotides match TRBD1. Germline trimming cut 6 bases from V and 0 bases from J; bases unmatched to any gene: 3. In germline, CDR1 is MDHEN, CDR2 SYDVKM. CDR3 length equals 15 residues. The CDR3 sequence is CASRSQGANTGELFF. The DNA of the CDR3 is TGTGCCAGCAGGTCACAGGGGGCGAACACCGGGGAGCTGTTTTTT.

The gene calls are TRBV27 and TRBJ2-5; D is ambiguous. Germline V lookup: CDR1 MNHEY, CDR2 SMNVEV (reference sequence). V was pared by 6 bases and J by 11 bases, with 4 bases between. The CDR3 loop spans 8 amino acids. The CDR3 nucleotides are TGTGCCAGCAGGGAGCAGTACTTC. Protein sequence: CASREQYF.

Of note for this clone: A clone one base away is much larger, so this may be a read error. This sample also contains other DNA sequences that code for the same CDR3. The chain couples TRBV5-1 to TRBJ1-3; TRBD1 aligns across 7 bases. The J segment lost 3 bases and the V segment lost 4 bases, leaving 4 bases of the junction unmatched. The germline V gene encodes CDR1 SGHRS and CDR2 YFSETQ. The CDR3 spans 14 residues. CDR3 sequence (DNA): TGCGCCAGCAGCCTCGGGACAGTTGGAAACACCATATATTTT. This gives the protein CASSLGTVGNTIYF.

V and J are TRBV29-1 and TRBJ2-2; 11 bases match TRBD2. Germline assignment: CDR1 SQVTM and CDR2 ANQGSEA. With 6 bases clipped from V and 1 base from J, the junction kept 7 bases outside the gene matches. CDR3 size: 16 residues. CDR3 bases: TGCAGCGTGGTTGGGACTAGCGGCTGGAACACCGGGGAGCTGTTTTTT. Translating it yields CSVVGTSGWNTGELFF.

This clone was seen a handful of times. The rearrangement uses TRBV28 and TRBJ1-4; D is unclear. The germline V gene encodes CDR1 MDHEN and CDR2 SYDVKM. V gave up 6 bases and J gave up 2 bases, with 19 bases separating them. The CDR3 totals 17 residues. The CDR3 protein is CASSRLGSSRTNEKLFF. DNA of the CDR3: TGTGCCAGCAGCCGGCTAGGATCAAGTAGGACTAATGAAAAACTGTTTTTT.

The J gene is TRBJ1-4, the V gene TRBV29-1; 7 bases are shared with TRBD1. CDR3 length: 12 residues. CDR1 is SQVTM, CDR2 ANQGSEA, per germline. Trimming at V came to 6 bases and at J to 6 bases, leaving 4 bases not matched to a gene. The CDR3 DNA reads as TGCAGCGTGGGACAGTGGGATGAAAAACTGTTTTTT. Encoded protein: CSVGQWDEKLFF.

The V call is TRBV18, the J call TRBJ1-1; the D gene is possibly TRBD1 (5 bases). This CDR3 has 13 amino acids. The ends were cut back, 5 bases at V and 7 bases at J, with 14 bases in the middle. The V gene's germline CDR1 is KGHSH and CDR2 LQKENI. DNA for the CDR3: TGTGCCAGCTCAGGGACGGCCGGGGGTGAAGCTTTCTTT. Its translation: CASSGTAGGEAFF.

The genes are TRBV30 and TRBJ2-3; D may match TRBD1 or TRBD2 (5 bases each). CDR3 size: 13 residues. Germline assignment: CDR1 GTSNPN and CDR2 SVGIG (reference sequence). Trimming pared 1 base from V and 7 bases from J, leaving 12 bases between. CDR3 sequence: CAWSGGTFHTQYF. CDR3 in DNA: TGTGCCTGGAGTGGAGGGACGTTTCATACGCAGTATTTT. The full variable domain, in which reference TRBV30 and TRBJ2-3 provide the parts outside the CDR3, is SQTIHQWPATLVQPVGSPLSLECTVEGTSNPNLYWYRQAAGRGLQLLFYSVGIGQISSEVPQNLSASRPQDRQFILSSKKLLLSDSGFYLCAWSGGTFHTQYFGPGTRLTVL.

This chain uses TRBV14 with TRBJ1-2, with D maybe TRBD1 (6 bases). V lost 4 bases to trimming and J lost 3 bases, with 15 bases between them. CDR3 length: 15 residues. From germline, CDR1 is SGHDN and CDR2 FVKESK. CDR3 residues: CASSPGQLQYYGYTF. The CDR3 DNA reads as TGTGCCAGCAGCCCCGGACAGCTACAATACTATGGCTACACCTTC.